This T cell receptor (beta chain) was identified during a study of T cell responses to AZD1222 COVID-19 vaccine. Study-wide results and limits: Spike was spanned by vaccine-associated CD4 TCRs, with dominance at 160-218 and 743-854.

Clones were sequenced by immunoSEQ multiplex PCR, and TCRdb holds only the in-frame ones, with some missing. The data contain some 130,000 clones, around 87% of them seen just once; the ten biggest clones take up roughly 3.5%. As regards this clone: Its matching antigen is unknown.

Germline values: CDR1 SGHRS, CDR2 YFSETQ. This CDR3 is built from 16 residues. Trimming shortened V by 4 bases and J by 2 bases, and 18 bases separated the two germline ends. The input for sequencing was peripheral blood, taken on day 0 of AZD1222 vaccination. This receptor was identified in an adult in good health. The rearrangement joins TRBV5-1 to TRBJ2-5; tentative D call: TRBD2 (6 bases). Here the CDR3 DNA reads TGCGCCAGCAGCGGAAAAACGTCGACTAGGCAAGAGACCCAGTACTTC. This codes for CASSGKTSTRQETQYF.